In its sample, the clone carrying this TCR beta chain was seen a few times. Germline V gene sequence: CDR1 LGHNA, CDR2 YNFKEQ. The length of the CDR3 is 18 residues. Trimming removed 6 bases from V and 2 bases from J; junction bases left unmatched: 13. The sample originates from a study of blood T cell repertoires in COVID-19. TCRdb's table, derived via immunoSEQ multiplex PCR, lists solely in-frame clones and lacks some. There are 140,000 to 150,000 clones in the sample; about 84% occur only once, and 5% lies in the top ten. This chain uses TRBV4-2 with TRBJ2-3; 11 bases match TRBD2. This clonotype was sampled from a woman aged 45-65 years with acute or convalescent COVID-19. Sequenced: peripheral blood. Here the CDR3 reads CASSQRGLAGGNTDTQYF. In nucleotides, the CDR3 is TGTGCCAGCAGTCAAAGAGGATTAGCGGGGGGGAACACAGATACGCAGTATTTT.